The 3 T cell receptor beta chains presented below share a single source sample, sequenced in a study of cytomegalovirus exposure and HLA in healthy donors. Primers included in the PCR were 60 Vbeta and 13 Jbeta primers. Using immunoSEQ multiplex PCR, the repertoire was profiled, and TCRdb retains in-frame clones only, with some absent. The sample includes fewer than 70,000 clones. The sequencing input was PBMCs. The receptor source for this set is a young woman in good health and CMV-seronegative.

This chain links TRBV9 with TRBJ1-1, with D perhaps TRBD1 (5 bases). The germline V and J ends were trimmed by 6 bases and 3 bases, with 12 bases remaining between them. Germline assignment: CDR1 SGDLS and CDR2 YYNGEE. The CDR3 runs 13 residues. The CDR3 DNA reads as TGTGCCAGCACCCGCGGGGGAGACACTGAAGCTTTCTTT. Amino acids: CASTRGGDTEAFF.

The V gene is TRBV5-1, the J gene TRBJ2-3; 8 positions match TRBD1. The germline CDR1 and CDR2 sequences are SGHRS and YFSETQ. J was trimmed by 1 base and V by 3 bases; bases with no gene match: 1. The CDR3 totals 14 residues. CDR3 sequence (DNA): TGCGCCAGCAGCTCGGGACAGGGCACAGATACGCAGTATTTT. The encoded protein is CASSSGQGTDTQYF. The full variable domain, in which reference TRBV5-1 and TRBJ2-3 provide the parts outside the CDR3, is KAGVTQTPRYLIKTRGQQVTLSCSPISGHRSVSWYQQTPGQGLQFLFEYFSETQRNKGNFPGRFSGRQFSNSRSEMNVSTLELGDSALYLCASSSGQGTDTQYFGPGTRLTVL.

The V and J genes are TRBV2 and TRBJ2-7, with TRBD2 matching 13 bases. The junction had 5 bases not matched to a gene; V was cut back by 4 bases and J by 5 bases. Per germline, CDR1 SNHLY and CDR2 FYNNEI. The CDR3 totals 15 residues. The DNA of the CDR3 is TGTGCCAGCAGTGGTGGTGGACTAGCGGGGGACGAGCAGTACTTC. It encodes CASSGGGLAGDEQYF.